Listed below are T cell receptor beta chains from one sample, sequenced in a study of regulatory T cells in long-lasting Graves disease. From the multiplex PCR reads, TCRdb called clonotypes with MiXCR, one entry per CDR3 protein. The sample holds around 250,000 distinct CDR3 sequences, 20% seen once. The starting material was peripheral blood mononuclear cells (PBMCs), obtained at new diagnosis, from a patient treated with antithyroid drugs. These receptors were obtained from a female donor with Graves disease. CDR3s include the opening cysteine and the closing phenylalanine or tryptophan. Each record gives: V gene, clone size, CDR3 protein. Clone size appears in some rows only: once, few, many, or a class for an expanded clone.

V: TRBV27
size: many
CDR3: CASSLSGWRTGLYEQYF

V: TRBV12-3/TRBV12-4
size: many
CDR3: CASSGQLNTEAFF

V: TRBV20-1
size: few
CDR3: CSASQGLRAFF

V: TRBV27
size: many
CDR3: CASSFSNSPLHF

V: TRBV10-3
size: .
CDR3: CAISESLLGEQYF

V: TRBV6-5
size: once
CDR3: CASSYPTGASQETQYF

V: TRBV10-3
size: many
CDR3: CAISVADNQPQHF

V: TRBV6-5
size: many
CDR3: CASSYSASAYEQYF

V: TRBV18
size: many
CDR3: CASSHNYEQYF

V: TRBV7-9
size: .
CDR3: CASSSFQSNQPQHF

V: TRBV30
size: .
CDR3: CAWTRGTSGSSYNEQFF

V: TRBV19
size: .
CDR3: CASSASGSDTQYF

V: TRBV14
size: many
CDR3: CASSYGFLGDTQYF

V: TRBV3-1
size: many
CDR3: CASSQGLAGLGEQFF

V: TRBV11-1
size: .
CDR3: CASSQEGGSSGNTIYF